This T cell receptor (beta chain) was obtained from a study of blood T cell repertoires in COVID-19. As for the study in general: The United States, Italy and Spain provided the acute and convalescent COVID-19 samples.

Assay: immunoSEQ multiplex PCR; the TCRdb copy retains only in-frame clones and omits some. The sample includes roughly 80,000 clones, 85% to 90% of them seen just once. The CDR3 loop spans 14 amino acids. Germline V CDR1 and CDR2: KGHSH, LQKENI. Losses at the gene ends were 10 bases for V and 5 bases for J; bases not matched to a gene: 10. J is TRBJ2-2 and V is TRBV18; 7 bases match TRBD1. Sequences were obtained from peripheral blood. The receptor's source is a woman in her seventies with acute or convalescent COVID-19. The CDR3 loop reads CATLMDRLTGELFF. The DNA of the CDR3 is TGTGCCACATTGATGGACAGGTTGACCGGGGAGCTGTTTTTT.